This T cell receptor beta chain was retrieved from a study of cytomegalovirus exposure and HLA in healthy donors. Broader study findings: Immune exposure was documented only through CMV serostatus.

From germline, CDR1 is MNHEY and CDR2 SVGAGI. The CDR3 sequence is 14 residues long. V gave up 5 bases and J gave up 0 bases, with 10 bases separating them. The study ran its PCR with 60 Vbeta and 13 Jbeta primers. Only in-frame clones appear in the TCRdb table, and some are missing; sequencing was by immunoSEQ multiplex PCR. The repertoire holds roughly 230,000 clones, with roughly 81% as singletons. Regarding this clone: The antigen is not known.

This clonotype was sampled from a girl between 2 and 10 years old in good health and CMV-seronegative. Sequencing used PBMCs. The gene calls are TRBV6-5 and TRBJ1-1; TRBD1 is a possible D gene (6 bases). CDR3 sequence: CASSRGGVNTEAFF. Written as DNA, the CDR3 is TGTGCCAGCAGTCGAGGGGGGGTGAACACTGAAGCTTTCTTT.